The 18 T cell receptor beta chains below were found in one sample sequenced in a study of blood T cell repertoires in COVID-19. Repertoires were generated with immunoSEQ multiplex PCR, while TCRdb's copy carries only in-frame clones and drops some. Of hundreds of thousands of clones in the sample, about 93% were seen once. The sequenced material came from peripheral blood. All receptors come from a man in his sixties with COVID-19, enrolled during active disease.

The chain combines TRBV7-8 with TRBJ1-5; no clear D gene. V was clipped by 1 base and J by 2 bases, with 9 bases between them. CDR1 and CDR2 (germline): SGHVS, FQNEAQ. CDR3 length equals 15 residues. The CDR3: CASSLDGIGNQPQHF. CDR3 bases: TGTGCCAGCAGCTTAGACGGGATTGGCAATCAGCCCCAGCATTTT.

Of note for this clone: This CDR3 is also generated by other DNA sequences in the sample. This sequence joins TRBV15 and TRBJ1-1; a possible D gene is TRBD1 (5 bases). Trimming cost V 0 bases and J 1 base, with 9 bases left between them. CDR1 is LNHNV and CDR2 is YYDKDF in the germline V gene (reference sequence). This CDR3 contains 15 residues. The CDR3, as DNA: TGTGCCACCAGCAGAGACAGGGAGGGGAACACTGAAGCTTTCTTT. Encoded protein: CATSRDREGNTEAFF.

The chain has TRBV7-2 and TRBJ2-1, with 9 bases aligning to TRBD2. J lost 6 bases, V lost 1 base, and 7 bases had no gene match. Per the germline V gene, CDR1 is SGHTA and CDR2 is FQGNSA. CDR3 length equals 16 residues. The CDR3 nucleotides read TGTGCCAGCAGCTTAGTAAGGCGCGGGAGGGCCAATGAGCAGTTCTTC. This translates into CASSLVRRGRANEQFF.

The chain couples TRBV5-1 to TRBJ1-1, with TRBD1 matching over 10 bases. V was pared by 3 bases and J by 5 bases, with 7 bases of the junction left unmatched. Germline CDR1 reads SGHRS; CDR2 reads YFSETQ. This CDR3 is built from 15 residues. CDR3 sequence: CASSSRQGAFTEAFF. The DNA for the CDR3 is TGCGCCAGCAGCTCCCGACAGGGGGCGTTTACTGAAGCTTTCTTT. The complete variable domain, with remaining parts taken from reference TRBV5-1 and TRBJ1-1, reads KAGVTQTPRYLIKTRGQQVTLSCSPISGHRSVSWYQQTPGQGLQFLFEYFSETQRNKGNFPGRFSGRQFSNSRSEMNVSTLELGDSALYLCASSSRQGAFTEAFFGQGTRLTVV.

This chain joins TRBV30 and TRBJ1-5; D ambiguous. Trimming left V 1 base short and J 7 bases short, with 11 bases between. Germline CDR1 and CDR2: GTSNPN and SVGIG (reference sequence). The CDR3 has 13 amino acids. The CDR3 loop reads CAWSGQAGQPQHF. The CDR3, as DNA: TGTGCCTGGAGTGGTCAGGCTGGGCAGCCCCAGCATTTT.

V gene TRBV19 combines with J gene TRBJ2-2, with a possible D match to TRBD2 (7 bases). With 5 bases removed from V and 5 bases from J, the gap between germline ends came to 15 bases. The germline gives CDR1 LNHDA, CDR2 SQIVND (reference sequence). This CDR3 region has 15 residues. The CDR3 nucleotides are TGTGCCAGTAGTCCCCTTAGGGGGGGAACCGGGGAGCTGTTTTTT. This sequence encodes CASSPLRGGTGELFF.

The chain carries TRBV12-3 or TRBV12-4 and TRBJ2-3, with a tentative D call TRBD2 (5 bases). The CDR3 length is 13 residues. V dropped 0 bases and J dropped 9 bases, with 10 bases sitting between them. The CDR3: CASSLARTVTQYF. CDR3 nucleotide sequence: TGTGCCAGCAGTTTAGCGCGGACTGTAACGCAGTATTTT.

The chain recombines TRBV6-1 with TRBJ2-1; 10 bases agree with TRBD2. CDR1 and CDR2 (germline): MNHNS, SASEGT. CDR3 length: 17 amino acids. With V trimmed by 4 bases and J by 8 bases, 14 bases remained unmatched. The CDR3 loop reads CASSGHKSSGRGHEQFF. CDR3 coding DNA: TGTGCCAGCAGTGGTCATAAATCTAGCGGGAGAGGCCATGAGCAGTTCTTC.

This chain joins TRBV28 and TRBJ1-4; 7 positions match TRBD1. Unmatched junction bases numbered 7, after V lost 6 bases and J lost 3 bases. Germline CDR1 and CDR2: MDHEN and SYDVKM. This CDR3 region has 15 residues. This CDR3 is CASSLMTGSNEKLFF. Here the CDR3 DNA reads TGTGCCAGCAGCCTTATGACAGGGTCTAATGAAAAACTGTTTTTT. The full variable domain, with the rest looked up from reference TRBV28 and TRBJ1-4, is DVKVTQSSRYLVKRTGEKVFLECVQDMDHENMFWYRQDPGLGLRLIYFSYDVKMKEKGDIPEGYSVSREKKERFSLILESASTNQTSMYLCASSLMTGSNEKLFFGSGTQLSVL.

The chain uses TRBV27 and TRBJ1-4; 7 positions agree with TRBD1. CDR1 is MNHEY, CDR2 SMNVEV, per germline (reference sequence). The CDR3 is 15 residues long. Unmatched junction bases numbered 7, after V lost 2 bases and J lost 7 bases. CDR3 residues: CASSLGGTDLEKLFF. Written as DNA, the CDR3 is TGTGCCAGCAGTTTAGGTGGGACAGACCTTGAAAAACTGTTTTTT. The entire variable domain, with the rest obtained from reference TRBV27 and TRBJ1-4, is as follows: EAQVTQNPRYLITVTGKKLTVTCSQNMNHEYMSWYRQDPGLGLRQIYYSMNVEVTDKGDVPEGYKVSRKEKRNFPLILESPSPNQTSLYFCASSLGGTDLEKLFFGSGTQLSVL.

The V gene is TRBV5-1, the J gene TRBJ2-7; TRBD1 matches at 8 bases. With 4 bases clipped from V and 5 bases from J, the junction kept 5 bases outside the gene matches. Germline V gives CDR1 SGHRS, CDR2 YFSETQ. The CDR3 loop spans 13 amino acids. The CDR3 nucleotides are TGCGCCAGCAGCGCGGACAGGGTGGACGAGCAGTACTTC. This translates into CASSADRVDEQYF. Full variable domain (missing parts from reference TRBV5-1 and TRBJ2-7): KAGVTQTPRYLIKTRGQQVTLSCSPISGHRSVSWYQQTPGQGLQFLFEYFSETQRNKGNFPGRFSGRQFSNSRSEMNVSTLELGDSALYLCASSADRVDEQYFGPGTRLTVT.

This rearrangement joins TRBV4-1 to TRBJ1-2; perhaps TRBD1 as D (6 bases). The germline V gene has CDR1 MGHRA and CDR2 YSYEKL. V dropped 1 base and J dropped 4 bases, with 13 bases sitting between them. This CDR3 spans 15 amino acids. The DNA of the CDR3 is TGCGCCAGCAGCCAAGGGACAGTGCAGGGCTATGGCTACACCTTC. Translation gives CASSQGTVQGYGYTF.

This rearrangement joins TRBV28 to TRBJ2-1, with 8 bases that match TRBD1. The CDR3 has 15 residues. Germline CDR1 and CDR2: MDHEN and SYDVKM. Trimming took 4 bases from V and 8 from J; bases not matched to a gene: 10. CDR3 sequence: CASSSSGTGSDEQFF. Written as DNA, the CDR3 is TGTGCCAGCAGTTCCTCCGGGACAGGTAGCGATGAGCAGTTCTTC.

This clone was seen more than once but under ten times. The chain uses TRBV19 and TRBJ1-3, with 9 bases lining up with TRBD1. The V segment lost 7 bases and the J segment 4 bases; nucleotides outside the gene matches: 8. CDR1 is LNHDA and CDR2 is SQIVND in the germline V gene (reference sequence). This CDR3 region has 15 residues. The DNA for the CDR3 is TGTGCCAGTAAGGAACAGGGGGCGATCGGAAACACCATATATTTT. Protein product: CASKEQGAIGNTIYF.

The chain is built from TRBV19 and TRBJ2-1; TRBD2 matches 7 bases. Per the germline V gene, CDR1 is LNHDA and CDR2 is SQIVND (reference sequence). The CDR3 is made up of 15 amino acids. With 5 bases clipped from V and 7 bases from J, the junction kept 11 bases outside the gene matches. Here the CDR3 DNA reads TGTGCCAGTAGTGATGCGGGCGGGGGTACGAATGAGCAGTTCTTC. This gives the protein CASSDAGGGTNEQFF.

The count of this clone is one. The chain's CDR3 is CASSEGLAGGNEQFF. CDR3 sequence (DNA): TGTGCCAGCAGTGAGGGACTAGCGGGAGGAAATGAGCAGTTCTTC. The chain recombines TRBV28 with TRBJ2-1, with 15 bases fitting TRBD2. In germline, CDR1 is MDHEN, CDR2 SYDVKM. Trimming at V came to 5 bases and at J to 7 bases, leaving 3 bases not matched to a gene. The CDR3 extends over 15 amino acids. Combining the CDR3 with reference TRBV28 and TRBJ2-1 gives the whole variable domain DVKVTQSSRYLVKRTGEKVFLECVQDMDHENMFWYRQDPGLGLRLIYFSYDVKMKEKGDIPEGYSVSREKKERFSLILESASTNQTSMYLCASSEGLAGGNEQFFGPGTRLTVL.

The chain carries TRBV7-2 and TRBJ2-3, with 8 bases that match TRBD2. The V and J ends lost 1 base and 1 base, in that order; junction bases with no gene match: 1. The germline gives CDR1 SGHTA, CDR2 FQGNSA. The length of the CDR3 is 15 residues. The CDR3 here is CASSLVGLGTDTQYF. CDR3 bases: TGTGCCAGCAGCTTAGTGGGACTAGGCACAGATACGCAGTATTTT.

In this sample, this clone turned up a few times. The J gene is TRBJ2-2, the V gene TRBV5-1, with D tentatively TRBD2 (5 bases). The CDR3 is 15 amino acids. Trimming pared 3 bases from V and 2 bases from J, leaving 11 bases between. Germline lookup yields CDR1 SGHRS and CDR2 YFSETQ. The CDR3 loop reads CASSSGGLNTGELFF. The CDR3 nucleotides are TGCGCCAGCAGCTCGGGCGGACTTAACACCGGGGAGCTGTTTTTT.